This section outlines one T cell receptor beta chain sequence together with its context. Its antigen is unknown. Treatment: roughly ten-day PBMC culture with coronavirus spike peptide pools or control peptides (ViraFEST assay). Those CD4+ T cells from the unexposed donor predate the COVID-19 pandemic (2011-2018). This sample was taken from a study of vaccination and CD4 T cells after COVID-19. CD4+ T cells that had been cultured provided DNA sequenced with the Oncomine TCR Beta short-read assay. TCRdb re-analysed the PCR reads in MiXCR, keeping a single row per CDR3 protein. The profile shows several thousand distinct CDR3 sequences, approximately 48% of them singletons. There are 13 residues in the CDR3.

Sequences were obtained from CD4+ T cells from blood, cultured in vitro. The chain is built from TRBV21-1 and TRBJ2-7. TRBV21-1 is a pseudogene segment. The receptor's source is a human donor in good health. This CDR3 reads CASSKEISYEQYF. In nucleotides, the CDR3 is TGTGCCAGCAGCAAAGAAATCAGTTACGAGCAGTACTTC.